Following are 18 T cell receptor beta chains from one sample sequenced in a study of T-cell memory formation after mild COVID-19. TCRdb independently ran MiXCR on the 5' RACE reads; one entry per CDR3 protein. The sample lists approximately 440,000 distinct CDR3 sequences, roughly 20% occurring once. The sequencing sample was made of PBMCs or a T cell subset sorted from them (not recorded which). All receptors derive from an adult woman who had mild COVID-19 (a few samples of this study predate the infection). Cell type and time point are not known.

Only a few counts were recorded for this clonotype. This chain connects TRBV6-5 to TRBJ2-1, with a possible D match to TRBD2 (5 bases). There are 14 residues in the CDR3. Germline CDR1 is MNHEY and CDR2 is SVGAGI. V was trimmed by 5 bases and J by 10 bases, leaving 18 bases between them. Here the CDR3 reads CASSQDGFWEEQFF. CDR3 nucleotides: TGTGCCAGCAGTCAGGACGGGTTCTGGGAGGAGCAGTTCTTC.

This clonotype appeared a few times. This chain connects TRBV5-1 to TRBJ1-2; weak D call: TRBD1 (6 bases). The CDR3 is 11 residues long. The germline V gene has CDR1 SGHRS and CDR2 YFSETQ. The V gene lost 5 bases and the J gene lost 7 bases, with 9 bases spanning the gap. CDR3 loop: CASRGDTGYTF. The CDR3 DNA reads as TGCGCCAGCAGGGGGGACACTGGCTACACCTTC. Together with reference TRBV5-1 and TRBJ1-2, the CDR3 gives the full variable domain: KAGVTQTPRYLIKTRGQQVTLSCSPISGHRSVSWYQQTPGQGLQFLFEYFSETQRNKGNFPGRFSGRQFSNSRSEMNVSTLELGDSALYLCASRGDTGYTFGSGTRLTVV.

The rearrangement uses TRBV27 and TRBJ2-7; TRBD2 matches at 7 bases. The V and J ends lost 8 bases and 1 base, in that order; junction bases with no gene match: 8. The CDR3 has 14 residues. Germline assignment: CDR1 MNHEY and CDR2 SMNVEV (reference sequence). The chain's CDR3 is CASWRRERSYEQYF. CDR3 DNA sequence: TGTGCCAGCTGGCGGCGGGAGAGATCCTACGAGCAGTACTTC.

This clonotype was seen more than once but under ten times. The V call is TRBV5-1, the J call TRBJ2-3; D may match TRBD1 or TRBD2 (5 bases each). Per the germline V gene, CDR1 is SGHRS and CDR2 is YFSETQ. V shed 0 bases and J shed 3 bases, with 17 bases lying between them. This CDR3 region has 17 residues. This chain's CDR3 is CASSLALAGTSTDTQYF. CDR3 nucleotide sequence: TGCGCCAGCAGCTTGGCGTTAGCCGGGACGTCGACAGATACGCAGTATTTT.

The rearrangement links TRBV7-2 to TRBJ2-3; D perhaps matches TRBD1 (5 bases). The germline V gene encodes CDR1 SGHTA and CDR2 FQGNSA. The CDR3 is made up of 15 amino acids. With 2 bases removed from V and 5 bases from J, the gap between germline ends came to 14 bases. CDR3 in amino acids: CASSLNWRRGDTQYF. In DNA, the CDR3 is TGTGCCAGCAGCTTAAACTGGAGAAGGGGAGATACGCAGTATTTT.

V is TRBV7-9 and J is TRBJ2-3; 9 bases are shared with TRBD1. V lost 2 bases to trimming and J lost 4 bases; unmatched junction nucleotides: 7. Germline-derived CDR1 and CDR2 are SEHNR and FQNEAQ (reference sequence). This CDR3 region has 16 residues. CDR3 sequence: CASSLSTGGLADTQYF. The CDR3 region has the DNA TGTGCCAGCAGCTTATCAACAGGGGGCTTGGCAGATACGCAGTATTTT.

Only a few counts were recorded for this clonotype. The V and J genes are TRBV7-6 and TRBJ2-3, with D perhaps matching TRBD1 (6 bases). Trimming removed 1 base from V and 3 bases from J, with 17 bases in between. Germline CDR1 SGHVS, CDR2 FNYEAQ. This CDR3 spans 17 amino acids. The CDR3, as DNA: TGTGCCAGCAGCTTAGGAACCAGGGGATTTACTACAGATACGCAGTATTTT. This gives the protein CASSLGTRGFTTDTQYF.

This clonotype has just a few counts. This rearrangement joins TRBV10-3 to TRBJ1-3, with unresolved D. The CDR3 spans 15 residues. With 0 bases removed from V and 0 bases from J, the gap between germline ends came to 6 bases. The germline V gene has CDR1 ENHRY and CDR2 SYGVKD. The CDR3 is CAISESGYSGNTIYF. The CDR3 DNA follows: TGTGCCATCAGTGAGTCGGGTTACTCTGGAAACACCATATATTTT.

The genes are TRBV5-6 and TRBJ1-1; TRBD1 agrees at 10 bases. The V gene end was trimmed by 2 bases and the J gene end by 0 bases; junction bases not matched to a gene: 7. CDR1 and CDR2 (germline): SGHDT, YYEEEE. The CDR3 extends over 17 amino acids. The CDR3 sequence is CASSFGTGVTMNTEAFF. In DNA, the CDR3 is TGTGCCAGCAGCTTCGGGACAGGGGTCACCATGAACACTGAAGCTTTCTTT. Combining the CDR3 with reference TRBV5-6 and TRBJ1-1 gives the whole variable domain DAGVTQSPTHLIKTRGQQVTLRCSPKSGHDTVSWYQQALGQGPQFIFQYYEEEERQRGNFPDRFSGHQFPNYSSELNVNALLLGDSALYLCASSFGTGVTMNTEAFFGQGTRLTVV.

This rearrangement joins TRBV29-1 to TRBJ2-4; TRBD2 aligns across 7 bases. Germline V gene data show CDR1 as SQVTM and CDR2 as ANQGSEA. The V gene end was trimmed by 3 bases and the J gene end by 0 bases; junction bases not matched to a gene: 5. The CDR3 runs 15 residues. CDR3 region: CSVDESGKAKNIQYF. In DNA form, the CDR3 reads TGCAGCGTTGACGAGAGCGGGAAAGCCAAAAACATTCAGTACTTC.

The rearrangement links TRBV6-5 to TRBJ2-1; TRBD2 matches 12 bases. This CDR3 contains 16 residues. The junction had 10 bases not matched to a gene; V was cut back by 5 bases and J by 8 bases. Looked up from germline, CDR1 is MNHEY and CDR2 is SVGAGI. The CDR3, as DNA: TGTGCCAGCAGTGGCGATCTAGCGGGGGGGACGGATGAGCAGTTCTTC. Its protein is CASSGDLAGGTDEQFF.

This chain uses TRBV7-9 with TRBJ1-1; 8 bases are shared with TRBD1. Germline trimming cut 7 bases from V and 2 bases from J; bases unmatched to any gene: 12. The germline V gene has CDR1 SEHNR and CDR2 FQNEAQ (reference sequence). CDR3 length equals 16 residues. The CDR3 region has the DNA TGTGCCAGCACATTAACAGGGGGAGCTAGAAACACTGAAGCTTTCTTT. Protein: CASTLTGGARNTEAFF.

CDR3 protein: CSVDQAGGDLTF. The DNA for the CDR3 is TGCAGCGTTGATCAGGCTGGTGGGGACCTCACCTTC. The chain is built from TRBV29-1 and TRBJ1-2; tentatively, D is TRBD1 (5 bases). Germline lookup yields CDR1 SQVTM and CDR2 ANQGSEA. This CDR3 has 12 amino acids. V gave up 3 bases and J gave up 13 bases, with 18 bases separating them.

This clonotype was observed a few times. The chain joins TRBV7-8 to TRBJ2-1, with TRBD2 as a possible D gene (5 bases). The ends were cut back, 2 bases at V and 0 bases at J, with 11 bases in the middle. The CDR3 contains 16 residues. CDR1 and CDR2 from the germline V gene are SGHVS and FQNEAQ. CDR3 nucleotides: TGTGCCAGCAGCTTACATCTAGAGGGCTCCTACAATGAGCAGTTCTTC. This sequence encodes CASSLHLEGSYNEQFF.

This chain links TRBV7-3 with TRBJ2-1; 9 bases are a match to TRBD2. With V trimmed by 5 bases and J by 7 bases, 9 bases remained unmatched. Germline CDR1 is SGHTA and CDR2 is FQGTGA. The CDR3 loop spans 15 amino acids. The CDR3 DNA reads TGTGCCAGCAGCGTAGGACTAGCGAGTATAAATGAGCAGTTCTTC. It is translated as CASSVGLASINEQFF.

There are a few counts of this clonotype. This sequence joins TRBV6-6 and TRBJ1-4, with a possible D match to TRBD1 (5 bases). The V end lost 2 bases, the J end lost 7 bases, and 8 bases lay between the germline ends. Germline CDR1 reads MNHNY; CDR2 reads SVGAGI (reference sequence). This CDR3 contains 13 residues. Here the CDR3 DNA reads TGTGCCAGCAGTTACCCAGGGAGTGAAAAACTGTTTTTT. Translation gives CASSYPGSEKLFF.

This chain joins TRBV5-1 and TRBJ2-1; 10 bases match TRBD2. The germline CDR1 and CDR2 sequences are SGHRS and YFSETQ. CDR3 length equals 16 residues. Trimming removed 1 base from V and 8 bases from J; junction bases left unmatched: 9. CDR3 amino acids: CASSLRLAGAWDEQFF. The CDR3 bases are TGCGCCAGCAGCTTGCGGCTAGCGGGGGCTTGGGATGAGCAGTTCTTC.

The V call is TRBV6-1, the J call TRBJ2-7; 9 bases are a match to TRBD2. J gave up 0 bases and V 5 bases, and 5 bases lay outside the gene matches. Germline CDR1 and CDR2: MNHNS and SASEGT. The length of the CDR3 is 15 residues. The CDR3, as DNA: TGTGCCAGCAGTTGGACTAGCGTGAGCTCCTACGAGCAGTACTTC. It encodes CASSWTSVSSYEQYF.